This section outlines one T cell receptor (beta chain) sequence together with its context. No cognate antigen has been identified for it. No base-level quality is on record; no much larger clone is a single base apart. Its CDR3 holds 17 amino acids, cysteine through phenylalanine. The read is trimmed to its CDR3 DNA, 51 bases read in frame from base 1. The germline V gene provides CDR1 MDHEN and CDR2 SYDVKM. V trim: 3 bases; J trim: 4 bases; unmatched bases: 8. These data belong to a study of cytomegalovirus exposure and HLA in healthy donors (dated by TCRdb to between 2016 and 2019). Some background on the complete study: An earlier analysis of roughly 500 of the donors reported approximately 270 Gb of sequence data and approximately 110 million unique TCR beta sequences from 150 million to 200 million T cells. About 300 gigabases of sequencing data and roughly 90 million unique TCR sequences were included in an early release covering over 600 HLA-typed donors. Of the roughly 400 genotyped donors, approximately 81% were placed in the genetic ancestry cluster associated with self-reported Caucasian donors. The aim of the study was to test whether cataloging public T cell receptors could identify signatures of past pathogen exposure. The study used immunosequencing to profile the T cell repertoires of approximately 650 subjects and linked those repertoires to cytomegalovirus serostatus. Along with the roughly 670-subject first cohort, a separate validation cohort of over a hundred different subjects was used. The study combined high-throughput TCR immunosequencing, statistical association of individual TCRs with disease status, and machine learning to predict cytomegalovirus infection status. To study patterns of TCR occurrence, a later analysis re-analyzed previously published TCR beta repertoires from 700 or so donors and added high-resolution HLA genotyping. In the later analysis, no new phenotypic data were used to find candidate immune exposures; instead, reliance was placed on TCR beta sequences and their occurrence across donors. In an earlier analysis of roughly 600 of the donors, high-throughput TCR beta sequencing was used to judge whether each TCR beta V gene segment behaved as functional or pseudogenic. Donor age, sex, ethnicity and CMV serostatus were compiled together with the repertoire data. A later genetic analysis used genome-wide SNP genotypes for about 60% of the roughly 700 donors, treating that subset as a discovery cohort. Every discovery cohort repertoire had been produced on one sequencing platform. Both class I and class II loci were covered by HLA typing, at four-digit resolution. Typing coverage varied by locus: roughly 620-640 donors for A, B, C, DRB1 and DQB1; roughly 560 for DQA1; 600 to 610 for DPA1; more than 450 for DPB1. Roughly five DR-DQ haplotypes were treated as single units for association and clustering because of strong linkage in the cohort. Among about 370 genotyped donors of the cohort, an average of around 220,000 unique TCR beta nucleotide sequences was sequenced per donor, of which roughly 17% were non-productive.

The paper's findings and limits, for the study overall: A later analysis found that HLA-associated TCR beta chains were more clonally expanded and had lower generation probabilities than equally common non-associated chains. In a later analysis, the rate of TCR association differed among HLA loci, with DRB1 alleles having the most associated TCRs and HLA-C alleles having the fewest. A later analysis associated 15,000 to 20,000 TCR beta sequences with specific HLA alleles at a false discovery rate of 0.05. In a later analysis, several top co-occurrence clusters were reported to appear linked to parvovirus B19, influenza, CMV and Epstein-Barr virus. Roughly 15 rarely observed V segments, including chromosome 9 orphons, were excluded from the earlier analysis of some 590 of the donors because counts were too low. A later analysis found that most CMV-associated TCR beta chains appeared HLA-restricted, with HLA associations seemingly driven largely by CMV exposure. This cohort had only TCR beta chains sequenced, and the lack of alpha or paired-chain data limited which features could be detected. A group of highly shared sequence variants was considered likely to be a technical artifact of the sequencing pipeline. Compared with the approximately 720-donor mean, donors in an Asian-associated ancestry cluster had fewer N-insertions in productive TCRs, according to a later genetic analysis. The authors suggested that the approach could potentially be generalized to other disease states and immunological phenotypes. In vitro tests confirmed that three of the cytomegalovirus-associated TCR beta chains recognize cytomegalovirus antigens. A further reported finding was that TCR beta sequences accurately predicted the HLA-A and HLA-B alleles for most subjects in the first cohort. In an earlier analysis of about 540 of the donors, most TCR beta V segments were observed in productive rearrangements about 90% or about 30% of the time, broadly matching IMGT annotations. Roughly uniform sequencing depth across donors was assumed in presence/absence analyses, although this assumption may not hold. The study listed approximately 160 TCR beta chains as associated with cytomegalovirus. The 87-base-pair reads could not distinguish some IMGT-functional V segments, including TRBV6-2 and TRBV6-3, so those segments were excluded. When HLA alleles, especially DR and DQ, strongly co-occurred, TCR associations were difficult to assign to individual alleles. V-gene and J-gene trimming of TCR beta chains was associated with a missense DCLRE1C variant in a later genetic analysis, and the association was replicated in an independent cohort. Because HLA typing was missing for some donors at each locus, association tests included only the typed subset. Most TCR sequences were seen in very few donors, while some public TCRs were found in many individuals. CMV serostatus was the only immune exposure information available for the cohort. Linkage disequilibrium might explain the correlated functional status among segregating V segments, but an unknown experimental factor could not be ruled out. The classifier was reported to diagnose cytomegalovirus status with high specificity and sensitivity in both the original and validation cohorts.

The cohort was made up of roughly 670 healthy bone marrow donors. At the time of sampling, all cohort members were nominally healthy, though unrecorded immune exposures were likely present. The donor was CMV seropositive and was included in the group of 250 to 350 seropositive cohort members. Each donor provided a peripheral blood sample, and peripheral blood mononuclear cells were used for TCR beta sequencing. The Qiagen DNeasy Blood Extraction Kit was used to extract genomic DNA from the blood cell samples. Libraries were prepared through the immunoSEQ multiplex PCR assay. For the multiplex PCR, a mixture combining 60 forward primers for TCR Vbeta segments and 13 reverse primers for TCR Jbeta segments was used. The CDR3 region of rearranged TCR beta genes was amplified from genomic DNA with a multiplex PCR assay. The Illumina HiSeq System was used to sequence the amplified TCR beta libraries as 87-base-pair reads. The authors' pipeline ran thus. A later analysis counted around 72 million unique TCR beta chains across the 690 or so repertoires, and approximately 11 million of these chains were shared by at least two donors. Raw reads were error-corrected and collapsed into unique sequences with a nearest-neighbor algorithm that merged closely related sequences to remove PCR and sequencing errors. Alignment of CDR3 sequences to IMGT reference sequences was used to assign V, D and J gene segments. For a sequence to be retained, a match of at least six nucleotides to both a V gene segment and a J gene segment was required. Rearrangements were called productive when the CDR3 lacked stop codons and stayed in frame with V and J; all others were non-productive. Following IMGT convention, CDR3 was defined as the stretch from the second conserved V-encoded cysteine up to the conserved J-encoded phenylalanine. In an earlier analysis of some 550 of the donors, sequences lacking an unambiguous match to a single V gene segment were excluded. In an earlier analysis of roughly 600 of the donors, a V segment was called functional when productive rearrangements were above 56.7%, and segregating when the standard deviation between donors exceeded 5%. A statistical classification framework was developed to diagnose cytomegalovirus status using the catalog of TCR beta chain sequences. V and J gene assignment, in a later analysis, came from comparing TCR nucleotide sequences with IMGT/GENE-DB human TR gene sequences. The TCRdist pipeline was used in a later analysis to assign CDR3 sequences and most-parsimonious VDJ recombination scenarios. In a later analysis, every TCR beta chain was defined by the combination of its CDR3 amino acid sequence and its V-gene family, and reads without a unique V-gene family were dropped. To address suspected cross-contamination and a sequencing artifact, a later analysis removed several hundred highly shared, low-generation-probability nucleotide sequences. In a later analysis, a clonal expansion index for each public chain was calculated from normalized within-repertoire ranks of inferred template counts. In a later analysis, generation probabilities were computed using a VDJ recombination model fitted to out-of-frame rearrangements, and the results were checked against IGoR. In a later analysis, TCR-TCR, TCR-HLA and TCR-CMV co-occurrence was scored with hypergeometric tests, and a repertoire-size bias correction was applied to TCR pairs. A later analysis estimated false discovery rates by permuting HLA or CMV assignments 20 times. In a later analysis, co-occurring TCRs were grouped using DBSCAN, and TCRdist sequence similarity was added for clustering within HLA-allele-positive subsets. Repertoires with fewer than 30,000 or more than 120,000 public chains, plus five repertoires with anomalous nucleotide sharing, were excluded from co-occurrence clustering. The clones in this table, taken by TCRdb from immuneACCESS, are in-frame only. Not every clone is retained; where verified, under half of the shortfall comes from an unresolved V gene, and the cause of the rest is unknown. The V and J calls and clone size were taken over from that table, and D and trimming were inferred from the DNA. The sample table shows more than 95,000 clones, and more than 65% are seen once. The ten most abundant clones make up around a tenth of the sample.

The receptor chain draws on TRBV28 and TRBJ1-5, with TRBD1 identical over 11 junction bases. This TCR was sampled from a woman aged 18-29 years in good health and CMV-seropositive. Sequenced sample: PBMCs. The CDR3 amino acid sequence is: CASSLGTGGVGNQPQHF. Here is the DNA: TGTGCCAGCAGTTTGGGGACAGGGGGGGTTGGGAATCAGCCCCAGCATTTT.